These 20 T cell receptor beta chains share one sample of origin, sequenced in a study of identifying expanded T cells in peripheral blood. Assay used: immunoSEQ multiplex PCR; TCRdb lists only in-frame clones, some missing. The table has about 100,000 clones, over 75% seen once. The sequencing input was blood. These receptors were taken from a person aged 18 to 70 in good health.

This rearrangement joins TRBV19 to TRBJ2-5, with TRBD1 identical over 12 bases. The J call may be faulty, since TRBJ2-7 better matches the DNA end. The length of the CDR3 is 14 residues. The germline gives CDR1 LNHDA, CDR2 SQIVND (reference sequence). The CDR3 region has the DNA TGTGCCAGTAGTTTGGGGACAGGGGGCGACGAGCAGTACTTC. Protein product: CASSLGTGGDEQYF.

The chain has TRBV18 and TRBJ1-5; TRBD1 matches 7 bases. The CDR3 consists of 17 residues. V shed 4 bases, J shed 2 bases, and the junction held 11 bases outside the gene matches. Per germline, CDR1 KGHSH and CDR2 LQKENI. The CDR3 coding sequence is TGTGCCAGCTCACAAACCCTTGACAGGGCGGGCAATCAGCCCCAGCATTTT. Protein: CASSQTLDRAGNQPQHF.

The J gene is TRBJ2-1, the V gene TRBV18; 11 nucleotides align to TRBD2. V dropped 3 bases and J dropped 6; count of bases not matched to a gene: 4. This CDR3 has 15 residues. The germline V gene encodes CDR1 KGHSH and CDR2 LQKENI. The CDR3 DNA reads TGTGCCAGCTCACCTCTAGCGGGAGGTTCCAATGAGCAGTTCTTC. The encoded protein is CASSPLAGGSNEQFF.

This chain uses TRBV2 with TRBJ1-5; a possible D gene is TRBD1 (6 bases). Germline V CDR1 and CDR2: SNHLY, FYNNEI. With 8 bases removed from V and 0 bases from J, the gap between germline ends came to 14 bases. The CDR3 is 15 amino acids. CDR3 nucleotides: TGTGCCAGCGGAAACAGGGTCGGTAGCAATCAGCCCCAGCATTTT. Encoded protein: CASGNRVGSNQPQHF.

The J gene is TRBJ1-2, the V gene TRBV11-2, with D hard to call. This CDR3 region has 11 residues. V was pared by 1 base and J by 7 bases, with 4 bases between. Germline V lookup: CDR1 SGHAT, CDR2 FQNNGV. The CDR3 here is CASSLAGGYTF. For the CDR3, the DNA is TGTGCCAGCAGCTTAGCGGGTGGCTACACCTTC.

This clone was seen just once. The chain has TRBV14 and TRBJ2-7; D not resolved. The CDR3 runs 12 residues. Per the germline V gene, CDR1 is SGHDN and CDR2 is FVKESK. V lost 2 bases and J lost 2, with 4 bases in between. CDR3 nucleotide sequence: TGTGCCAGCAGCCAATCCCCCTACGAGCAGTACTTC. Translating gives CASSQSPYEQYF.

The gene calls are TRBV5-1 and TRBJ2-1; D might be TRBD2 (6 bases). This CDR3 comprises 16 residues. Germline V CDR1 and CDR2: SGHRS, YFSETQ. Between the trimmed V and J ends, which lost 0 bases and 2 bases, there was a span of 12 bases. CDR3 in DNA: TGCGCCAGCAGCTTGGCGGGAGATGGAACCTACAATGAGCAGTTCTTC. Translation: CASSLAGDGTYNEQFF.

The chain has TRBV6-5 and TRBJ2-4; D gene unclear. The CDR3 is 15 residues long. Germline CDR1 reads MNHEY; CDR2 reads SVGAGI. V lost 6 bases and J 2 bases, leaving 14 bases between the germline ends. The CDR3 spells CASSAKPLTKNIQYF. In nucleotides, the CDR3 is TGTGCCAGCAGCGCCAAGCCATTAACCAAAAACATTCAGTACTTC.

This chain joins TRBV5-1 and TRBJ1-3; unclear D gene. V was pared by 4 bases and J by 2 bases, with 13 bases between. The germline CDR1 and CDR2 sequences are SGHRS and YFSETQ. This CDR3 has 15 amino acids. In nucleotides, the CDR3 is TGCGCCAGCAGCCAAGACTTCGGAGCTGGAAACACCATATATTTT. Translated: CASSQDFGAGNTIYF.

CDR3: CAWTEVANYGYTF. CDR3 DNA sequence: TGTGCCTGGACAGAAGTAGCTAACTATGGCTACACCTTC. The chain uses TRBV30 and TRBJ1-2; D ambiguous. The CDR3 sequence is 13 residues long. Trimming removed 4 bases at V and 0 bases at J, with 9 bases between. Germline-derived CDR1 and CDR2 are GTSNPN and SVGIG (reference sequence).

The V call is TRBV19, the J call TRBJ1-1; D remains ambiguous. Trimming removed 4 bases from V and 7 bases from J, with 13 bases in between. CDR3 length equals 13 residues. Germline V gene sequence: CDR1 LNHDA, CDR2 SQIVND (reference sequence). The CDR3 sequence: CASSRGMRVEAFF. CDR3 sequence (DNA): TGTGCCAGTAGTAGGGGAATGCGGGTTGAAGCTTTCTTT.

This chain connects TRBV9 to TRBJ2-5, with 7 bases aligning to TRBD2. Unmatched junction bases numbered 6, after V lost 4 bases and J lost 0 bases. CDR3 length equals 15 residues. Germline lookup yields CDR1 SGDLS and CDR2 YYNGEE. The CDR3 region has the DNA TGTGCCAGCAGCTCACACGGGGGGAACCAAGAGACCCAGTACTTC. Translating it yields CASSSHGGNQETQYF. The complete variable domain, with remaining parts taken from reference TRBV9 and TRBJ2-5, reads DSGVTQTPKHLITATGQRVTLRCSPRSGDLSVYWYQQSLDQGLQFLIQYYNGEERAKGNILERFSAQQFPDLHSELNLSSLELGDSALYFCASSSHGGNQETQYFGPGTRLLVL.

The V gene is TRBV19, the J gene TRBJ2-3, with a tentative D call TRBD1 (6 bases). There are 15 residues in the CDR3. Trimming removed 6 bases at V and 3 bases at J, with 16 bases between. Germline CDR1 LNHDA, CDR2 SQIVND (reference sequence). CDR3 sequence reads: CASSLQGLETDTQYF. The DNA of the CDR3 is TGTGCCAGTAGCTTACAGGGTTTGGAGACAGATACGCAGTATTTT. Together with reference TRBV19 and TRBJ2-3, the CDR3 gives the full variable domain: DGGITQSPKYLFRKEGQNVTLSCEQNLNHDAMYWYRQDPGQGLRLIYYSQIVNDFQKGDIAEGYSVSREKKESFPLTVTSAQKNPTAFYLCASSLQGLETDTQYFGPGTRLTVL.

The V gene is TRBV7-2, the J gene TRBJ2-5; D uncertain. From germline, CDR1 is SGHTA and CDR2 FQGNSA. CDR3 length equals 14 residues. V was clipped by 9 bases and J by 0 bases, with 14 bases between them. CDR3 DNA: TGTGCCAGAATCCGAGAACAGCACCAAGAGACCCAGTACTTC. Its translation: CARIREQHQETQYF.

This chain connects TRBV18 to TRBJ1-5; the match to TRBD1 covers 9 bases. The CDR3 totals 16 residues. Germline V gene data show CDR1 as KGHSH and CDR2 as LQKENI. J lost 4 bases, V lost 0 bases, and 4 bases had no gene match. In DNA, the CDR3 is TGTGCCAGCTCACCACCGGGACAGGGAAGTAATCAGCCCCAGCATTTT. This gives the protein CASSPPGQGSNQPQHF.

The chain uses TRBV27 and TRBJ1-1; tentative D call: TRBD1 (5 bases). Germline V gene data show CDR1 as MNHEY and CDR2 as SMNVEV (reference sequence). Trimming took 6 bases from V and 4 from J, leaving 12 bases between them. This CDR3 has 13 residues. CDR3 sequence (DNA): TGTGCCAGCAGGGGGGGACCGATCACTGAAGCTTTCTTT. Its translation is CASRGGPITEAFF.

DNA for the CDR3: TGTGCCAGCAGTTTATCCCCAGGGGGGGATGAGCAGTTCTTC. Protein: CASSLSPGGDEQFF. J is TRBJ2-1 and V is TRBV27; tentatively, D is TRBD1 or TRBD2 (7 bases each). Trimming left V 0 bases short and J 8 bases short, with 11 bases between. This CDR3 is 14 amino acids long. Germline loops: CDR1 MNHEY, CDR2 SMNVEV (reference sequence).

The rearrangement joins TRBV6-5 to TRBJ1-2; TRBD1 aligns across 7 bases. Germline loops: CDR1 MNHEY, CDR2 SVGAGI. The CDR3 spans 14 residues. V gave up 0 bases and J gave up 6 bases; unmatched junction bases: 4. The CDR3 loop reads CASSYSGDRNGYTF. CDR3 DNA: TGTGCCAGCAGTTACTCCGGGGACAGAAATGGCTACACCTTC.

This rearrangement joins TRBV12-5 to TRBJ1-1; 7 bases are a match to TRBD1. Germline V gives CDR1 LGHNT, CDR2 FRNRAP. The V gene end was trimmed by 2 bases and the J gene end by 1 base; junction bases not matched to a gene: 4. The CDR3 length is 15 residues. The CDR3 is CASGLTTGPNTEAFF. The CDR3 nucleotides read TGTGCTAGTGGTTTGACGACAGGGCCGAACACTGAAGCTTTCTTT.

The sample holds one count of this clone. The chain is built from TRBV20-1 and TRBJ2-7; no reliable D call. Looked up from germline, CDR1 is DFQATT and CDR2 is SNEGSKA (reference sequence). This CDR3 is built from 10 residues. The V end lost 5 bases, the J end lost 3 bases, and 5 bases lay between the germline ends. The CDR3 loop reads CSAGNYEQYF. The CDR3 DNA reads as TGCAGTGCTGGAAACTACGAGCAGTACTTC.